These 26 T cell receptor beta chains originate from one sample sequenced in a study of T cells in tuberculosis listed by TCRdb under 2018. Library preparation was by the immunoSEQ multiplex PCR assay. Sourced from immuneACCESS, this table was stored by TCRdb with only in-frame sequences that have V and J called. A share of the clones is absent; for the studies checked, an unresolved V gene accounts for under half, and the remainder has no known explanation. Counted in this sample were approximately 31,000 clones; more than 75% of them appeared once. Around 5.5% of the sample comes from the top ten. This sample's time point label indicates: new active TB diagnosis, blood taken before or within 7 days of starting treatment. Sequenced here: PBMCs, sampled at tuberculosis diagnosis. The receptors stem from an adult with tuberculosis.

The chain has TRBV19 and TRBJ2-7, with TRBD2 matching 7 bases. This CDR3 spans 14 amino acids. V gave up 7 bases and J gave up 5 bases; unmatched junction bases: 11. The germline V gene has CDR1 LNHDA and CDR2 SQIVND (reference sequence). The CDR3, as DNA: TGTGCCAGTAAATTATACGGGACTACTGACGAGCAGTACTTC. Translated: CASKLYGTTDEQYF.

This chain connects TRBV2 to TRBJ2-7; the match to TRBD1 covers 12 bases. V lost 4 bases, J lost 2 bases, and 3 bases stayed unmatched. The germline V gene encodes CDR1 SNHLY and CDR2 FYNNEI. This CDR3 has 15 amino acids. This chain's CDR3 is CASSGGQGATYEQYF. CDR3 DNA: TGTGCCAGCAGTGGGGGACAGGGGGCCACCTACGAGCAGTACTTC. The full variable domain, in which reference TRBV2 and TRBJ2-7 provide the parts outside the CDR3, is EPEVTQTPSHQVTQMGQEVILRCVPISNHLYFYWYRQILGQKVEFLVSFYNNEISEKSEIFDDQFSVERPDGSNFTLKIRSTKLEDSAMYFCASSGGQGATYEQYFGPGTRLTVT.

The chain has TRBV15 and TRBJ1-5; D perhaps matches TRBD1 (6 bases). The V gene lost 0 bases and the J gene lost 6 bases, with 12 bases spanning the gap. Germline loops: CDR1 LNHNV, CDR2 YYDKDF (reference sequence). CDR3 length: 15 residues. The CDR3 loop reads CATSRDRGAVQPQHF. CDR3 DNA: TGTGCCACCAGCAGAGATCGGGGGGCAGTTCAGCCCCAGCATTTT.

J is TRBJ2-2 and V is TRBV2, with 7 bases matching TRBD2. V was pared by 7 bases and J by 8 bases, with 4 bases of the junction left unmatched. Germline V lookup: CDR1 SNHLY, CDR2 FYNNEI. The CDR3 is made up of 12 amino acids. The CDR3 protein is CASMRLAGELFF. CDR3 bases: TGTGCCAGCATGAGACTAGCAGGGGAGCTGTTTTTT.

The rearrangement joins TRBV30 to TRBJ1-1; a weak D match, TRBD1 (5 bases). Trimming shortened V by 4 bases and J by 5 bases, and 11 bases separated the two germline ends. The CDR3 loop spans 12 amino acids. Germline CDR1 reads GTSNPN; CDR2 reads SVGIG (reference sequence). The CDR3 loop is CAWTRGGTEAFF. DNA for the CDR3: TGTGCCTGGACCCGTGGGGGGACTGAAGCTTTCTTT.

The V and J genes are TRBV7-2 and TRBJ2-5; D might be TRBD2 (5 bases). Germline-derived CDR1 and CDR2 are SGHTA and FQGNSA. CDR3 size: 15 residues. Trimming shortened V by 4 bases and J by 5 bases, and 17 bases separated the two germline ends. In DNA, the CDR3 is TGTGCCAGCAGCTCCGAGGGCCGCGCCGGCGAGACCCAGTACTTC. Its protein product is CASSSEGRAGETQYF.

Worth noting for this clone: The germline gene is not matched at one end of the junction; a read error may be the cause. DNA for the CDR3: TGTGCCAGCAGCCTCGGGACTACGAGTGCTTTT. Its protein product is CASSLGTTSAF. V gene TRBV28 combines with J gene TRBJ2-3, with 7 bases identical to TRBD2. Per germline, CDR1 MDHEN and CDR2 SYDVKM. The length of the CDR3 is 11 residues.

The chain employs TRBV28 and TRBJ1-2, with TRBD1 matching over 10 bases. V shed 11 bases and J 4 bases; nucleotides not matched to a gene: 4. The CDR3 totals 12 residues. In germline, CDR1 is MDHEN, CDR2 SYDVKM. The CDR3 protein is CAGGQGFYGYTF. The CDR3 nucleotides read TGTGCCGGGGGACAGGGGTTCTATGGCTACACCTTC.

The chain combines TRBV10-2 with TRBJ1-3, with a possible D match to TRBD1 (5 bases). Germline assignment: CDR1 WSHSY and CDR2 SAAADI. The CDR3 spans 11 residues. Deletions cut 8 bases from V and 7 bases from J, with 9 bases between. The CDR3 DNA sequence: TGCGCCAGCGACGGGGGGAACACCATATATTTT. The encoded protein is CASDGGNTIYF.

This rearrangement joins TRBV30 to TRBJ1-5; 10 bases align to TRBD1. This CDR3 comprises 15 residues. Trimming took 2 bases from V and 7 from J; bases not matched to a gene: 8. Germline V CDR1 and CDR2: GTSNPN, SVGIG (reference sequence). This CDR3 is CAWSLDRGLGQPQHF. The CDR3 DNA reads as TGTGCCTGGAGTCTCGACAGGGGGCTAGGACAGCCCCAGCATTTT. Full variable domain (outside the CDR3, taken from reference TRBV30 and TRBJ1-5): SQTIHQWPATLVQPVGSPLSLECTVEGTSNPNLYWYRQAAGRGLQLLFYSVGIGQISSEVPQNLSASRPQDRQFILSSKKLLLSDSGFYLCAWSLDRGLGQPQHFGDGTRLSIL.

The chain couples TRBV28 to TRBJ2-1, with a weak D call TRBD2 (6 bases). This CDR3 is 14 amino acids long. V was trimmed by 3 bases and J by 8 bases, leaving 14 bases between them. Germline V gene sequence: CDR1 MDHEN, CDR2 SYDVKM. Here the CDR3 DNA reads TGTGCCAGCAGTTTGGCAACAGGAGGGGATGAGCAGTTCTTC. This codes for CASSLATGGDEQFF.

The table lists this clone with a count of one. The chain has TRBV6-6 and TRBJ1-5; D possibly corresponds to TRBD1 (5 bases). This CDR3 region has 15 residues. The V gene lost 2 bases and the J gene lost 0 bases, with 8 bases spanning the gap. Germline loops: CDR1 MNHNY, CDR2 SVGAGI (reference sequence). The CDR3: CASSYLTASNQPQHF. The CDR3 nucleotides read TGTGCCAGCAGTTACCTGACAGCTAGCAATCAGCCCCAGCATTTT.

The V call is TRBV2, the J call TRBJ2-2; D may be TRBD2 (5 bases). The CDR3 is 16 amino acids. The germline V and J ends were trimmed by 6 bases and 5 bases, with 19 bases remaining between them. Germline CDR1 reads SNHLY; CDR2 reads FYNNEI. The CDR3 region has the DNA TGTGCCAGCAGGCGCCTAGCCGGAGCCGGGACCGGGGAGCTGTTTTTT. Its protein product is CASRRLAGAGTGELFF.

Turning to this clone: The germline gene is not matched at one end of the junction; a read error may be the cause. The chain uses TRBV6-5 and TRBJ1-3, with 9 bases lining up with TRBD1. The length of the CDR3 is 15 residues. Germline V gene data show CDR1 as MNHEY and CDR2 as SVGAGI. The CDR3: CASSGLQGAGDTIYF. The CDR3 nucleotides read TGTGCCAGCAGTGGGCTACAGGGGGCTGGAGACACCATATATTTT.

The genes are TRBV30 and TRBJ2-7; a possible D gene is TRBD1 (7 bases). The CDR3 is 15 amino acids. V shed 4 bases and J shed 3 bases, with 19 bases lying between them. Looked up from germline, CDR1 is GTSNPN and CDR2 is SVGIG (reference sequence). Here the CDR3 reads CAWTDSPGGYYEQYF. DNA of the CDR3: TGTGCCTGGACCGACTCCCCAGGGGGGTACTACGAGCAGTACTTC.

The gene calls are TRBV5-4 and TRBJ2-5; 12 bases align to TRBD2. This CDR3 comprises 16 residues. The trim removed 4 bases at V and 4 bases at J, leaving 8 bases unmatched. Germline V lookup: CDR1 SGHNT, CDR2 YYREEE (reference sequence). DNA of the CDR3: TGTGCCAGCAGCCGACCTAGCGGGAGGGAGAGAGAGACCCAGTACTTC. Translating gives CASSRPSGRERETQYF.

This clone has only one observation. The chain uses TRBV7-8 and TRBJ2-7, with D possibly TRBD1 on 6 matching bases. Germline values: CDR1 SGHVS, CDR2 FQNEAQ. The CDR3 covers 13 residues. The V end was cut by 1 base, the J end by 5 bases, with 9 bases between. CDR3 loop: CASSLGTVNEQYF. The CDR3, as DNA: TGTGCCAGCAGCTTAGGGACAGTTAACGAGCAGTACTTC.

The J gene is TRBJ2-3, the V gene TRBV19; D perhaps matches TRBD2 (6 bases). V was trimmed by 0 bases and J by 0 bases, leaving 13 bases between them. The CDR3 is made up of 17 amino acids. CDR1 and CDR2 (germline): LNHDA, SQIVND (reference sequence). This chain's CDR3 is CASSIERSGPSTDTQYF. The CDR3 nucleotides are TGTGCCAGTAGTATAGAGCGTAGCGGACCTAGCACAGATACGCAGTATTTT.

The J gene is TRBJ1-1, the V gene TRBV29-1, with D possibly being TRBD1 (5 bases). The CDR3 totals 13 residues. V was trimmed by 7 bases and J by 2 bases, leaving 14 bases between them. From germline, CDR1 is SQVTM and CDR2 ANQGSEA. Here the CDR3 reads CSAYDGTNTEAFF. In nucleotides, the CDR3 is TGCAGCGCCTACGACGGGACTAACACTGAAGCTTTCTTT.

V is TRBV30 and J is TRBJ2-7; 8 positions agree with TRBD1. Per the germline V gene, CDR1 is GTSNPN and CDR2 is SVGIG (reference sequence). The length of the CDR3 is 11 residues. J gave up 5 bases and V 8 bases, and 5 bases lay outside the gene matches. The CDR3 loop reads CAGNRGNEQYF. The CDR3 region has the DNA TGTGCCGGAAACAGGGGGAACGAGCAGTACTTC.

The table lists this clone with a few counts. V is TRBV5-1 and J is TRBJ2-7; D call uncertain. CDR3 size: 15 residues. The V gene lost 0 bases and the J gene lost 2 bases, with 12 bases spanning the gap. The germline V gene has CDR1 SGHRS and CDR2 YFSETQ. The CDR3 DNA is TGCGCCAGCAGCTTGGCGGTACCAACCCCCTACGAGCAGTACTTC. It codes for CASSLAVPTPYEQYF.

This clone has only one observation. The rearrangement joins TRBV7-9 to TRBJ2-1, with 11 bases aligning to TRBD2. Germline-derived CDR1 and CDR2 are SEHNR and FQNEAQ (reference sequence). This CDR3 has 17 residues. J lost 0 bases, V lost 5 bases, and 6 bases had no gene match. CDR3: CASSPRTSGYSYNEQFF. CDR3 coding DNA: TGTGCCAGCAGCCCCCGGACTAGCGGGTACTCCTACAATGAGCAGTTCTTC.

V usage is TRBV12-5 and J usage is TRBJ2-1, with no clear D. This CDR3 contains 10 residues. Deletions cut 4 bases from V and 12 bases from J, with 7 bases between. Looked up from germline, CDR1 is LGHNT and CDR2 is FRNRAP. Written as DNA, the CDR3 is TGTGCTAGTGGTTCCCCGGGGCAGTTCTTC. This gives the protein CASGSPGQFF.

V and J are TRBV19 and TRBJ2-7; 10 positions agree with TRBD1. V was clipped by 3 bases and J by 1 base; unmatched bases: 6. The CDR3 contains 16 residues. The germline gives CDR1 LNHDA, CDR2 SQIVND (reference sequence). CDR3 sequence reads: CASSMGPGQGSYEQYF. CDR3 DNA sequence: TGTGCCAGTAGTATGGGCCCGGGACAGGGGTCCTACGAGCAGTACTTC. Filled out from reference TRBV19 and TRBJ2-7, the complete variable domain reads DGGITQSPKYLFRKEGQNVTLSCEQNLNHDAMYWYRQDPGQGLRLIYYSQIVNDFQKGDIAEGYSVSREKKESFPLTVTSAQKNPTAFYLCASSMGPGQGSYEQYFGPGTRLTVT.

The CDR3, as DNA: TGTGCCAGTAGTATGAGGGCGTGGGAGACCCAGTACTTC. It is translated as CASSMRAWETQYF. The chain combines TRBV19 with TRBJ2-5; D is perhaps TRBD2 (5 bases). This CDR3 comprises 13 residues. Trimming shortened V by 3 bases and J by 5 bases, and 10 bases separated the two germline ends. Germline assignment: CDR1 LNHDA and CDR2 SQIVND (reference sequence).

V gene TRBV14 combines with J gene TRBJ1-2, with D unclear. The CDR3 consists of 15 residues. Germline loops: CDR1 SGHDN, CDR2 FVKESK. V dropped 4 bases and J dropped 7 bases, with 19 bases sitting between them. CDR3 nucleotide sequence: TGTGCCAGCAGCCTAGATCGTTGGGCCATCGGTGGCTACACCTTC. This translates into CASSLDRWAIGGYTF.